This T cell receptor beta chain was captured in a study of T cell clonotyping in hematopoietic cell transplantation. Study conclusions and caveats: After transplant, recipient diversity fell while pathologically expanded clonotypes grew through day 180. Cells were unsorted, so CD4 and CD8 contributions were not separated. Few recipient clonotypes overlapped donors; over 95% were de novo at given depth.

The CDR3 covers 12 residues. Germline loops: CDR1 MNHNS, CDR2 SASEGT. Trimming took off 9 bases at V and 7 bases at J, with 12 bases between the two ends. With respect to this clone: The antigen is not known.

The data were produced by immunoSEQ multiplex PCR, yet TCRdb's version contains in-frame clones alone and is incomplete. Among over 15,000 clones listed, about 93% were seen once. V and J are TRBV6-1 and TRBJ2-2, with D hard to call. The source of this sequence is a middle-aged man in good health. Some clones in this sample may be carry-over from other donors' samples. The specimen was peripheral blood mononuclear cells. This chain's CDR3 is CASLSEYGELFF. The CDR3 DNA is TGTGCCAGTCTATCGGAGTACGGGGAGCTGTTTTTT.